This T cell receptor (beta chain) derives from a study of blood T cells in healthy people across ages (dated by TCRdb to between 2015 and 2016). Background for the entire study: Template switching captured roughly one uniquely barcoded TCR beta cDNA molecule per two T cells in model experiments. The study measured age-related changes in TCR beta repertoire diversity using deep sequencing normalized with unique cDNA molecular identifiers. The donors were split into four age groups: young (average roughly 15 years), middle-aged (39), aged (62) and long-lived (under 85). To avoid experimental bias, donors of different ages were distributed randomly across sequencing lanes. For two donors (one aged 18 to 30 and one aged 80 or older), the study analyzed two additional independent replicas of 1 million unique cDNA reads from the same blood draw.

From cysteine to phenylalanine, the CDR3 is 14 amino acids long. Only CDR3 DNA remains: 42 bases, in frame from the first base. The germline V gene specifies KGHSH as CDR1 and LQKENI as CDR2. The roughly 39 donors, aged 6 to 90 years, were systemically healthy Caucasian individuals from Russia. Approximately 9 milliliters of peripheral blood were collected from each donor into EDTA-treated Vacutainer tubes. PBMCs were isolated by Ficoll-Paque density-gradient centrifugation, with at least 6 million obtained per sample. Total RNA, at least 5.5 micrograms per sample, was extracted from PBMCs with Trizol reagent. Naive CD45RAhigh/CD27high T cell percentages were measured by flow cytometry on a PBMC aliquot from every donor. Receptor amplification or capture employed 5' RACE. TCRdb lists the instrument as Illumina HiSeq 2500. A second PCR of roughly 6 to 11 cycles was run with a J-beta primer mix and a sample-barcoded 5' primer. Each TCR beta cDNA molecule received a unique molecular identifier from a template-switch 5' adaptor carrying 12 random nucleotides. At least 2.5 million CDR3-containing paired-end reads were obtained from each sample. All of the RNA was converted into first-strand cDNA using the Mint cDNA synthesis kit, with a TRBC-specific oligonucleotide serving as the primer. Following uracil-DNA glycosylase treatment, a first 18-cycle PCR with universal primers M1SS and BC2_uni_R was performed on all cDNA. The study's own analysis went as follows. For normalization, 1 million high-quality reads were randomly selected from each sample, with every read carrying a distinct molecular identifier. Reads sharing molecular identifiers were discarded rather than binned into consensus sequences. MiTCR, with a Q25 quality threshold and the strictest error-elimination algorithm, was used for CDR3 identification, clonotype clustering and error correction. A nonparametric unseen species model with Euler transformation was used to estimate a lower bound on total TCR beta diversity. TCRdb reprocessed the public reads (quality trimming at Q25 with fastp, clone calling with MiXCR) and kept in-frame beta chains. Identical CDR3 proteins give one entry, which carries the most common genes and DNA. These V and J calls derive from TCRdb rather than the authors' analysis. The sample yields just over 1 million distinct CDR3 sequences; 35% to 55% were counted once. Under 20% of the sample belongs to the ten largest clones.

Overall study results and their limits: As age increased, observed TCR beta diversity per million T cells dropped in a roughly linear way, and a significant reduction was already evident by age around 41. The percentage of naive T cells measured by flow cytometry correlated strongly with observed TCR beta diversity. Estimates of total diversity based on one million sequenced T cells were considered lower bounds and underestimates. Because donor CMV infection status was unknown, age-related changes in expanded clonotypes were potentially confounded. Since profiling was done on bulk unsorted PBMCs, naive and antigen-experienced compartments could not be conclusively compared. The long-lived group showed more naive CD4+ T cells, fewer expanded clones and increased TCR diversity than the aged group, suggesting age selection.

About this clonotype itself: Its antigen is still unknown. The sample holds no much larger clone one base away, and base qualities are not on file.

The sample comprised blood. The rearrangement joined TRBV18 to TRBJ2-7; TRBD1 aligns with 9 central bases. Judging by the DNA end, TRBJ2-4 fits better; the J call may be wrong. This TCR was sampled from a woman aged 55-69 years in good health. The CDR3 corresponds to CASSPIQGAYIQYF. The DNA sequence follows: TGTGCCAGCTCCCCCATACAGGGGGCCTACATTCAGTACTTC.